The 32 T cell receptor beta chains given below trace back to one sample, sequenced in a study of shared clonotypes between healthy human individuals (dated by TCRdb to about 2020). Library prep was done by the immunoSEQ multiplex PCR assay. As stored in TCRdb, this immuneACCESS dataset retains in-frame rearrangements with V and J assigned. A fraction of the clones does not appear; measured against another copy, unresolved V genes explain less than half of the discrepancy, and the remainder lacks a known reason. Here the sample has about 2.1 million clones; around 93% occur a single time. Of the sample, about 1.7% is held by the ten largest clones. CD8 naive samples were obtained by positive selection for CCR7 among CD45RO-negative cells, yielding a CD45RA+CCR7+ population from which TemRA cells were excluded. Sequencing used naive CD8+ T cells from PBMCs. What this sample's cell subset or site label stands for: CD45RA+CCR7+. The receptors were gathered from a young man in good health. Some clones in this sample may be carry-over from other donors' samples.

This chain uses TRBV4-3 with TRBJ2-7, with TRBD2 matching over 11 bases. The germline V gene has CDR1 LGHNA and CDR2 YSLEER. This CDR3 spans 15 amino acids. The V segment lost 4 bases and the J segment 6 bases; nucleotides outside the gene matches: 8. This chain's CDR3 is CASSPDGSGRVEQYF. Here the CDR3 DNA reads TGCGCCAGCAGCCCAGACGGTAGCGGGAGGGTCGAGCAGTACTTC.

This clone was counted a single time. The chain has TRBV27 and TRBJ2-3; 10 bases are a match to TRBD2. The CDR3 runs 17 residues. Per the germline V gene, CDR1 is MNHEY and CDR2 is SMNVEV (reference sequence). Unmatched junction bases numbered 14, after V lost 7 bases and J lost 4 bases. CDR3 sequence (DNA): TGTGCCAGCACCTTAAGGGGGCTAGCGGGAGCGTCAGATACGCAGTATTTT. Its translation: CASTLRGLAGASDTQYF.

The genes are TRBV7-9 and TRBJ1-4; a weak D match, TRBD1 (5 bases). The CDR3 length is 15 residues. Germline loops: CDR1 SEHNR, CDR2 FQNEAQ (reference sequence). V was shortened by 5 bases and J by 5 bases, with 15 bases between the two germline ends. CDR3: CASSGRDPKNEKLFF. The CDR3 nucleotides are TGTGCCAGCAGCGGCCGGGACCCAAAAAATGAAAAACTGTTTTTT.

The chain couples TRBV10-1 to TRBJ2-7; D gene unclear. Germline CDR1 WNHNN, CDR2 SYGVQD (reference sequence). V lost 0 bases and J 2 bases, leaving 11 bases between the germline ends. CDR3 length: 15 residues. CDR3 region: CASSESGSRTYEQYF. CDR3 coding DNA: TGCGCCAGCAGTGAGTCAGGCAGCCGAACCTACGAGCAGTACTTC.

The CDR3 reads CASSHGGEQFF. The DNA for the CDR3 is TGTGCCAGCAGCCACGGCGGTGAGCAGTTCTTC. J is TRBJ2-1 and V is TRBV28; D is unclear. V lost 6 bases and J 9 bases, leaving 9 bases between the germline ends. The CDR3 runs 11 residues. Germline CDR1 MDHEN, CDR2 SYDVKM.

The CDR3: CASSLEGTSGSPYEQYF. The CDR3 coding sequence is TGTGCCAGCAGCTTAGAGGGGACTAGCGGGAGCCCCTACGAGCAGTACTTC. The chain links TRBV13 to TRBJ2-7, with 14 bases lining up with TRBD2. The V and J ends lost 1 base and 2 bases, in that order; junction bases with no gene match: 4. The CDR3 sequence is 17 residues long. Germline V CDR1 and CDR2: PRHDT, FYEKMQ (reference sequence).

This clone has just one count. This chain connects TRBV7-9 to TRBJ2-1; 10 nucleotides align to TRBD2. Germline V gives CDR1 SEHNR, CDR2 FQNEAQ (reference sequence). J was trimmed by 4 bases and V by 1 base; bases with no gene match: 4. The CDR3 contains 16 residues. The CDR3 DNA follows: TGTGCCAGCAGCTTAGGAAGGACTAGCGGATACAATGAGCAGTTCTTC. This gives the protein CASSLGRTSGYNEQFF.

This chain joins TRBV5-6 and TRBJ2-2; maybe TRBD2 (6 bases). The V end lost 1 base, the J end lost 4 bases, and 14 bases lay between the germline ends. Germline CDR1 SGHDT, CDR2 YYEEEE. The CDR3 has 16 residues. The CDR3 DNA reads TGTGCCAGCAGCTTGTTTCGGGGCGGGGCCACCGGGGAGCTGTTTTTT. It specifies CASSLFRGGATGELFF.

The J gene is TRBJ2-5, the V gene TRBV6-5; 7 bases map to TRBD1. The germline V gene encodes CDR1 MNHEY and CDR2 SVGAGI. J was trimmed by 7 bases and V by 5 bases; bases with no gene match: 13. The CDR3 sequence is 15 residues long. The CDR3 region is CASSVYRGGKGTQYF. CDR3 sequence (DNA): TGTGCCAGCAGTGTATACAGGGGCGGTAAAGGGACCCAGTACTTC.

The chain recombines TRBV4-3 with TRBJ2-3; 12 nucleotides agree with TRBD2. This CDR3 has 16 amino acids. The trim removed 4 bases at V and 9 bases at J, leaving 11 bases unmatched. Germline V gene sequence: CDR1 LGHNA, CDR2 YSLEER. The CDR3 coding sequence is TGCGCCAGCAGCCCGACTAGCGGGGGTGTTTTGGAAACGCAGTATTTT. This encodes CASSPTSGGVLETQYF.

The chain combines TRBV5-5 with TRBJ1-4, with 10 nucleotides matching TRBD1. This CDR3 has 17 amino acids. Per germline, CDR1 SGHKS and CDR2 YYEKEE (reference sequence). V trimming: 3 bases; J trimming: 0 bases; junction bases outside the gene matches: 5. Here the CDR3 DNA reads TGTGCCAGCAGCTGGCCGGGACAGGGGACAACTAATGAAAAACTGTTTTTT. It encodes CASSWPGQGTTNEKLFF.

As regards this clone: The identical CDR3 is also encoded by other nucleotide sequences in the sample. The V call is TRBV27, the J call TRBJ2-7; TRBD1 is a possible D gene (6 bases). Germline lookup yields CDR1 MNHEY and CDR2 SMNVEV (reference sequence). The CDR3 spans 14 residues. Trimming pared 5 bases from V and 2 bases from J, leaving 13 bases between. CDR3 DNA: TGTGCCAGCAGTCCCGGACAGCTCCCCTACGAGCAGTACTTC. Amino acid sequence: CASSPGQLPYEQYF.

V gene TRBV7-3 combines with J gene TRBJ1-1; no clear D. Trimming cost V 5 bases and J 3 bases, with 19 bases left between them. CDR3 length: 16 amino acids. CDR1 is SGHTA, CDR2 FQGTGA, per germline. In DNA, the CDR3 is TGTGCCAGCAGCCCCTTTTCGTTCGGGGTGTACACTGAAGCTTTCTTT. Encoded protein: CASSPFSFGVYTEAFF.

This clone was found once. The chain links TRBV14 to TRBJ1-2; TRBD1 is a possible D gene (5 bases). Germline V CDR1 and CDR2: SGHDN, FVKESK. Trimming removed 5 bases at V and 5 bases at J, with 12 bases between. The CDR3 is 13 amino acids. CDR3 sequence (DNA): TGTGCCAGCAGCGAGGGACTGCTGTATGGCTACACCTTC. This gives the protein CASSEGLLYGYTF.

The chain is built from TRBV28 and TRBJ2-1, with TRBD2 matching 7 bases. With 2 bases clipped from V and 8 bases from J, the junction kept 6 bases outside the gene matches. This CDR3 comprises 14 residues. Per the germline V gene, CDR1 is MDHEN and CDR2 is SYDVKM. The CDR3 DNA follows: TGTGCCAGCAGTTTAGCGGGGGAAGGGTATGAGCAGTTCTTC. It specifies CASSLAGEGYEQFF. Variable domain in full (rest from reference TRBV28 and TRBJ2-1): DVKVTQSSRYLVKRTGEKVFLECVQDMDHENMFWYRQDPGLGLRLIYFSYDVKMKEKGDIPEGYSVSREKKERFSLILESASTNQTSMYLCASSLAGEGYEQFFGPGTRLTVL.

The CDR3 DNA reads TGTGCCAGCAGCTTGACCCCCTGGACAGGGGGCACAGATACGCAGTATTTT. Translating gives CASSLTPWTGGTDTQYF. The chain recombines TRBV5-6 with TRBJ2-3; TRBD1 agrees at 9 bases. The V and J ends lost 1 base and 1 base, in that order; junction bases with no gene match: 7. The germline gives CDR1 SGHDT, CDR2 YYEEEE. The length of the CDR3 is 17 residues.

The chain employs TRBV7-6 and TRBJ2-2; 7 nucleotides agree with TRBD1. CDR3 length equals 15 residues. V dropped 4 bases and J dropped 1; count of bases not matched to a gene: 3. CDR1 SGHVS and CDR2 FNYEAQ come from the germline V gene. The CDR3 loop is CASSSGQLNTGELFF. The CDR3 region has the DNA TGTGCCAGCAGCTCGGGACAGCTGAACACCGGGGAGCTGTTTTTT.

The chain uses TRBV7-9 and TRBJ2-1; 8 bases agree with TRBD2. The V gene end was trimmed by 3 bases and the J gene end by 2 bases; junction bases not matched to a gene: 3. CDR3 size: 15 residues. The germline V gene has CDR1 SEHNR and CDR2 FQNEAQ (reference sequence). The CDR3 bases are TGTGCCAGCAGCTTCAAGCGGGAGACCTACAATGAGCAGTTCTTC. Protein: CASSFKRETYNEQFF. The full variable domain, with the rest looked up from reference TRBV7-9 and TRBJ2-1, is DTGVSQNPRHKITKRGQNVTFRCDPISEHNRLYWYRQTLGQGPEFLTYFQNEAQLEKSRLLSDRFSAERPKGSFSTLEIQRTEQGDSAMYLCASSFKRETYNEQFFGPGTRLTVL.

The chain uses TRBV18 and TRBJ2-7; D remains ambiguous. The length of the CDR3 is 13 residues. V shed 6 bases and J shed 1 base, with 10 bases lying between them. Germline CDR1 and CDR2: KGHSH and LQKENI. CDR3 loop: CASSLTESYEQYF. As DNA, the CDR3 is TGTGCCAGCTCCCTCACAGAATCCTACGAGCAGTACTTC.

CDR3 loop: CASSVVWTSSYNEQFF. CDR3 coding DNA: TGTGCCAGCAGCGTCGTGTGGACTAGTAGCTACAATGAGCAGTTCTTC. The chain recombines TRBV5-6 with TRBJ2-1; 7 bases fit TRBD2. Trimming cost V 4 bases and J 3 bases; bases outside gene matches: 10. CDR1 SGHDT and CDR2 YYEEEE come from the germline V gene. The CDR3 is made up of 16 amino acids.

The rearrangement uses TRBV28 and TRBJ2-1; 10 nucleotides agree with TRBD2. The junction had 12 bases not matched to a gene; V was cut back by 5 bases and J by 5 bases. Germline V gene lookup returns CDR1 MDHEN and CDR2 SYDVKM. This CDR3 is 17 amino acids long. The CDR3 region is CASSPPSVLAGDNEQFF. In nucleotides, the CDR3 is TGTGCCAGCAGTCCCCCTTCGGTTCTAGCGGGAGACAATGAGCAGTTCTTC.

The chain links TRBV6-1 to TRBJ2-7; D gene ambiguous. Trimming cost V 11 bases and J 0 bases, with 17 bases left between them. Germline V CDR1 and CDR2: MNHNS, SASEGT. This CDR3 comprises 14 residues. CDR3: CAYSPGLSSYEQYF. The CDR3 DNA is TGTGCCTATTCCCCGGGTTTGAGCTCCTACGAGCAGTACTTC.

This clone was seen once. The chain employs TRBV4-1 and TRBJ1-3; no clear D gene. Germline CDR1 is MGHRA and CDR2 is YSYEKL. The germline V and J ends were trimmed by 4 bases and 0 bases, with 7 bases remaining between them. The CDR3 contains 14 residues. This CDR3 reads CASSRSASGNTIYF. In DNA form, the CDR3 reads TGCGCCAGCAGCCGCTCAGCCTCTGGAAACACCATATATTTT.

The chain recombines TRBV9 with TRBJ2-1; TRBD2 aligns across 10 bases. The germline V gene has CDR1 SGDLS and CDR2 YYNGEE. CDR3 length: 18 residues. V gave up 3 bases and J gave up 4 bases; unmatched junction bases: 13. The CDR3 is CASSAPRTSGEQYNEQFF. The CDR3 DNA sequence: TGTGCCAGCAGCGCCCCGAGAACTAGCGGGGAACAGTACAATGAGCAGTTCTTC.

This rearrangement joins TRBV9 to TRBJ1-4, with unresolved D. Germline CDR1 is SGDLS and CDR2 is YYNGEE. The V and J ends lost 0 bases and 5 bases respectively, with 11 bases between them. The CDR3 extends over 15 amino acids. CDR3 coding DNA: TGTGCCAGCAGCGTAGCCCAGGCCCGGAATGAAAAACTGTTTTTT. Translating gives CASSVAQARNEKLFF.

The genes are TRBV27 and TRBJ2-3; 15 nucleotides line up with TRBD2. Per germline, CDR1 MNHEY and CDR2 SMNVEV (reference sequence). With V trimmed by 10 bases and J by 4 bases, 12 bases remained unmatched. This CDR3 is built from 17 residues. The CDR3 here is CATTTPGLAGGSDTQYF. The CDR3, as DNA: TGTGCCACCACCACACCGGGACTAGCGGGAGGTTCAGATACGCAGTATTTT.

V gene TRBV5-4 combines with J gene TRBJ2-1; D might be TRBD1 or TRBD2, each matching 5 bases. Trimming took off 1 base at V and 5 bases at J, with 13 bases between the two ends. The CDR3 contains 15 residues. Germline V gene data show CDR1 as SGHNT and CDR2 as YYREEE (reference sequence). For the CDR3, the DNA is TGTGCCAGCAGCTTGCCCCTGTTGGGGGACAATGAGCAGTTCTTC. Translation: CASSLPLLGDNEQFF.

The chain joins TRBV7-9 to TRBJ2-1; TRBD2 aligns across 12 bases. Trimming took 6 bases from V and 6 from J; bases not matched to a gene: 15. CDR1 and CDR2 (germline): SEHNR, FQNEAQ (reference sequence). The length of the CDR3 is 18 residues. The CDR3 sequence: CASSTTRLAGGMINEQFF. In DNA, the CDR3 is TGTGCCAGCAGTACGACTCGGCTAGCGGGGGGGATGATCAATGAGCAGTTCTTC.

V and J are TRBV27 and TRBJ2-7, with TRBD1 identical over 11 bases. Trimming removed 5 bases from V and 2 bases from J; junction bases left unmatched: 5. CDR3 length equals 15 residues. Germline assignment: CDR1 MNHEY and CDR2 SMNVEV (reference sequence). CDR3 sequence: CASSARGQGAYEQYF. As DNA, the CDR3 is TGTGCCAGCAGTGCTAGGGGACAGGGGGCCTACGAGCAGTACTTC.

This chain links TRBV9 with TRBJ2-1; no clear D gene. The CDR3 spans 13 residues. Germline lookup yields CDR1 SGDLS and CDR2 YYNGEE. Trimming left V 0 bases short and J 8 bases short, with 9 bases between. CDR3 loop: CASSVGQADEQFF. In DNA form, the CDR3 reads TGTGCCAGCAGCGTAGGTCAAGCCGATGAGCAGTTCTTC.

The chain uses TRBV30 and TRBJ2-1; D call uncertain. The germline V gene encodes CDR1 GTSNPN and CDR2 SVGIG (reference sequence). This CDR3 has 13 amino acids. V was shortened by 4 bases and J by 6 bases, with 13 bases between the two germline ends. The CDR3 DNA reads TGTGCCTGGATCCCCTCCCGGGTCAATGAGCAGTTCTTC. As protein: CAWIPSRVNEQFF. Combining the CDR3 with reference TRBV30 and TRBJ2-1 gives the whole variable domain SQTIHQWPATLVQPVGSPLSLECTVEGTSNPNLYWYRQAAGRGLQLLFYSVGIGQISSEVPQNLSASRPQDRQFILSSKKLLLSDSGFYLCAWIPSRVNEQFFGPGTRLTVL.

The chain links TRBV14 to TRBJ1-1, with a possible D match to TRBD1 (6 bases). This CDR3 contains 15 residues. Germline CDR1 is SGHDN and CDR2 is FVKESK. With 1 base removed from V and 4 bases from J, the gap between germline ends came to 13 bases. CDR3 sequence reads: CASSQVKGDGTEAFF. The CDR3 coding sequence is TGTGCCAGCAGCCAAGTGAAGGGGGATGGCACTGAAGCTTTCTTT.